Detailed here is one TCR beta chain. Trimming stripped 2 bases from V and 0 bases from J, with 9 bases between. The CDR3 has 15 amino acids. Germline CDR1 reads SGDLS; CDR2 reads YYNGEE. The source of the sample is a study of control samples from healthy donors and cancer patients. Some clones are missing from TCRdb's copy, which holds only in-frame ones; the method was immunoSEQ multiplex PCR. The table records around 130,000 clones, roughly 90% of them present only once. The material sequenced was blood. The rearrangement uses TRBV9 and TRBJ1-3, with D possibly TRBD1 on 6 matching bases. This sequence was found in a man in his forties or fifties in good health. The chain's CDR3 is CASSVGHNSGNTIYF. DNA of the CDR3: TGTGCCAGCAGCGTGGGACATAACTCTGGAAACACCATATATTTT.